This is a list of T cell receptor beta chains from one sample in a study of T cell responses to AZD1222 COVID-19 vaccine. TCRdb keeps only in-frame clones here, not all; method: immunoSEQ multiplex PCR. The sample yields tens of thousands of clones, over 75% seen once. This material consisted of peripheral blood, taken 28 days after the second AZD1222 dose. Source of these receptors: an adult who received the AZD1222 COVID-19 vaccine. Both conserved end residues are part of each CDR3. Fields, in order: V gene, CDR3 protein.

v_gene: TRBV7-9; CDR3aa: CASSPGTKETQYF
v_gene: TRBV7-8; CDR3aa: CASSLEEGYDEQFF
v_gene: TRBV19; CDR3aa: CASSETRASEAFF
v_gene: TRBV6-5; CDR3aa: CASTKGTNTGELFF
v_gene: TRBV2; CDR3aa: CASSEREGNSPLHF
v_gene: TRBV11-3; CDR3aa: CASSQGTSPAQQETQYF
v_gene: TRBV2; CDR3aa: CASSESLAANTGELFF
v_gene: TRBV6-2/TRBV6-3; CDR3aa: CASSYDPASYEQYF
v_gene: TRBV6-5; CDR3aa: CASRETFSSYNEQFF
v_gene: TRBV6-5; CDR3aa: CASSTIQNYGYTF
v_gene: TRBV6-5; CDR3aa: CASRLLGSSTDTQYF